This T cell receptor beta chain was captured in a study of identical twins. TCRdb passed the 5' RACE reads through MiXCR, listing each CDR3 protein once. The data show fewer than 900,000 distinct CDR3 sequences, approximately 21% seen once. The length of the CDR3 is 14 residues. J gave up 4 bases and V 7 bases, and 8 bases lay outside the gene matches. The same data also went into a second study, on T cells expressing NK-cell markers.

Material for sequencing was PBMCs. This receptor was obtained from a woman in her late teens or twenties in good health. This chain links TRBV12-3 or TRBV12-4 with TRBJ2-5; TRBD1 aligns across 8 bases. The CDR3 nucleotides read TGTGCCAGCATTGACAGGGGAGAGCGAGAGACCCAGTACTTC. The encoded protein is CASIDRGERETQYF.